The source of this T cell receptor (beta chain) is a study of blood T cell repertoires in COVID-19. Study in general: Whether acute or convalescent, the COVID-19 samples came from the United States, Italy and Spain. The analysed material was cDNA or gDNA that came from T cells, B-cell-depleted T cells, or PBMCs.

Germline CDR1 is SGHKS and CDR2 is YYEKEE (reference sequence). V was shortened by 6 bases and J by 9 bases, with 19 bases between the two germline ends. CDR3 length: 14 residues. In the source study's methods: Reference gene primer amplification in the assay estimated nucleated cell counts. Here immunoSEQ multiplex PCR was the method, and the copy in TCRdb shows in-frame clones only, minus some. From that table come the V and J calls and clone size; the DNA was used to work out D and trimming. The profile shows 160,000 or so clones, roughly nine tenths of them singletons. The chain links TRBV5-5 to TRBJ2-1, with D unresolved. Sequencing was done on a sample of peripheral blood. This clonotype was obtained from a woman in her sixties or seventies with acute or convalescent COVID-19. The CDR3 reads CASTLPVLEAEQFF. For the CDR3, the DNA is TGTGCCAGCACCCTGCCGGTCCTAGAGGCTGAGCAGTTCTTC.